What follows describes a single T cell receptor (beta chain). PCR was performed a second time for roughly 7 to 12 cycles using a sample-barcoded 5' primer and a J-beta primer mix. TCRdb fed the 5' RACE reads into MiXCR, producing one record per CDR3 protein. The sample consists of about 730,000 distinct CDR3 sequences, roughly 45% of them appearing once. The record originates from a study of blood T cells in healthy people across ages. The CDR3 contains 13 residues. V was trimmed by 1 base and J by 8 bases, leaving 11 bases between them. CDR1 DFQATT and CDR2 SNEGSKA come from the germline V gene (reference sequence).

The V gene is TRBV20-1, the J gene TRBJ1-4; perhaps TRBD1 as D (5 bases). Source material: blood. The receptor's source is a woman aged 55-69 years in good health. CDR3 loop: CSARGLGVEKLFF. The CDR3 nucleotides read TGCAGTGCTAGAGGCTTGGGGGTCGAAAAACTGTTTTTT.